This T cell receptor (beta chain) was captured by sequencing in a study of identifying expanded T cells in peripheral blood. Clones were sequenced by immunoSEQ multiplex PCR, and TCRdb holds only the in-frame ones, with some missing. The sample lists some 100,000 clones, around 90% occurring once. This clone was detected only a few times. This CDR3 comprises 15 residues. V lost 4 bases and J lost 3; bases outside the gene matches: 8. CDR1 and CDR2 from the germline V gene are MGHRA and YSYEKL. V is TRBV4-1 and J is TRBJ1-2; 7 bases agree with TRBD1. Sequenced sample: blood. The TCR originated in a person between 18 and 75 years old in good health. Here the CDR3 DNA reads TGCGCCAGCAGCCCCCGGGACAGCGAACACTATGGCTACACCTTC. As protein: CASSPRDSEHYGYTF.